Listed below are T cell receptor beta chains from one sample, sequenced in a study of blood T cell repertoires in COVID-19. Profiled with immunoSEQ multiplex PCR; TCRdb holds only in-frame clones, not every one. The profile shows 280,000 or so clones, about 86% of them singletons. The specimen sequenced was peripheral blood. The receptors were sampled from a woman aged 25 to 39 who had recovered from COVID-19. Each CDR3 is given with its conserved first and last residue. Fields, in order: J gene, clone size, V gene, D gene, CDR3 protein, CDR3 DNA. A D gene is named only where the DNA matches it firmly. Size is omitted from some rows. Given values are once, few, many or a class for expanded clones.

TRBJ2-7 NA TRBV11-3 NA CASSLNRDRSYEQYF TGTGCCAGCAGCCTAAATCGGGATCGGTCCTACGAGCAGTACTTC
TRBJ2-7 NA TRBV4-1 NA CASSPDSNSYEQYF TGCGCCAGCAGCCCCGACAGCAACTCCTACGAGCAGTACTTC
TRBJ2-7 few TRBV21-1 NA CASTHNPSGRAYEQYF TGTGCCAGCACCCATAACCCGAGCGGGAGGGCCTACGAGCAGTACTTC
TRBJ1-6 NA TRBV30 TRBD1 CAWSVIAGGESPLHF TGTGCCTGGAGTGTAATCGCAGGGGGCGAATCACCCCTCCACTTT
TRBJ2-5 NA TRBV7-2 TRBD2 CASSPAPLAGKETQYF TGTGCCAGCAGCCCCGCCCCCCTAGCGGGAAAAGAGACCCAGTACTTC
TRBJ2-3 NA TRBV5-1 TRBD1 CASSGQGASDTQYF TGCGCCAGCAGCGGGCAGGGGGCTTCAGATACGCAGTATTTT
TRBJ2-7 NA TRBV2 TRBD1 CASSRLGQGGYEQYF TGTGCCAGCAGTCGACTCGGACAGGGTGGATACGAGCAGTACTTC
TRBJ1-2 NA TRBV6-5 NA CASSLGAWGYGYTF TGTGCCAGCAGCCTGGGGGCTTGGGGCTATGGCTACACCTTC
TRBJ2-2 NA TRBV19 NA CASSIAGATGELFF TGTGCCAGTAGTATAGCGGGAGCCACCGGGGAGCTGTTTTTT
TRBJ1-2 NA TRBV29-1 NA CSVNREGGYTF TGCAGCGTTAACAGGGAAGGGGGCTACACCTTC
TRBJ1-1 NA TRBV3-1/TRBV3-2 TRBD1 CASSPRGRAEAFF TGTGCCAGCAGCCCAAGGGGGCGGGCTGAAGCTTTCTTT
TRBJ2-1 NA TRBV2 TRBD2 CASGHLPAGGSNEQFF TGTGCCAGCGGGCACCTCCCAGCGGGAGGTAGCAATGAGCAGTTCTTC
TRBJ2-1 once TRBV11-2 NA CASSLSGGASYNEQFF TGTGCCAGCAGCCTCTCCGGGGGTGCTTCCTACAATGAGCAGTTCTTC
TRBJ2-2 NA TRBV7-3 NA CASSPGVAGELFF TGTGCCAGCAGCCCCGGGGTAGCCGGGGAGCTGTTTTTT
TRBJ1-5 few TRBV19 NA CASQLGGEQPQHF TGTGCCAGCCAGCTCGGCGGGGAACAGCCCCAGCATTTT
TRBJ1-2 NA TRBV28 NA CASSLSVGGNGYTF TGTGCCAGCAGCCTTTCGGTCGGGGGGAATGGCTACACCTTC
TRBJ2-7 once TRBV28 TRBD1 CASSFPGGYEQYF TGTGCCAGCAGTTTCCCAGGGGGCTACGAGCAGTACTTC
TRBJ2-7 NA TRBV7-3 NA CASSLTTVSHEQYF TGTGCCAGCAGCTTAACAACTGTCTCCCACGAGCAGTACTTC